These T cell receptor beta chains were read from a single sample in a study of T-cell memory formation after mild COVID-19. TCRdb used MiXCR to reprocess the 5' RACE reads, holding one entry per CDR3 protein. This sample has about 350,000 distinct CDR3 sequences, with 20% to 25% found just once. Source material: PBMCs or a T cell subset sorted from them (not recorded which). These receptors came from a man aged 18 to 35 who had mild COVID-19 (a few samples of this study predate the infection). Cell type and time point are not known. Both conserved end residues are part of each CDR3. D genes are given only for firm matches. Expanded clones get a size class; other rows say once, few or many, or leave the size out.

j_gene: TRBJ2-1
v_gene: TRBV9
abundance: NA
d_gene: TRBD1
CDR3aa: CASSVGQGAGDEQFF
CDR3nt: TGTGCCAGCAGCGTAGGACAGGGGGCTGGGGATGAGCAGTTCTTC

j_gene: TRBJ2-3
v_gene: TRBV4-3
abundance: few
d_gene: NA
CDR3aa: CASSQEVVSTDTQYF
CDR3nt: TGCGCCAGCAGCCAAGAAGTGGTTTCCACAGATACGCAGTATTTT

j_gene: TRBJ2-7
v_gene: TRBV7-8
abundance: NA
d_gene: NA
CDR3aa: CASSFAGSYEQYF
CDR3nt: TGTGCCAGCAGCTTCGCGGGCTCCTACGAGCAGTACTTC

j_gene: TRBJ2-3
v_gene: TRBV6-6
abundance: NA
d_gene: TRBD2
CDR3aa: CASRSLRRGDTDTQYF
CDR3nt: TGTGCCAGCAGATCCCTCCGACGGGGGGACACAGATACGCAGTATTTT

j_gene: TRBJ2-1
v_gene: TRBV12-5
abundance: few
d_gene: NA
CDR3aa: CASGGAKDEQFF
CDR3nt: TGTGCTAGTGGGGGGGCCAAGGATGAGCAGTTCTTC

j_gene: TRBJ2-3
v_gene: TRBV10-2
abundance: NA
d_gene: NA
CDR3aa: CASRRLAPDSTDTQYF
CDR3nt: TGCGCCTCCCGGCGGCTGGCACCAGATAGCACAGATACGCAGTATTTT

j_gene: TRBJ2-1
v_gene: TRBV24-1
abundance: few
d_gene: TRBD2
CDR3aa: CATSDSGGGNEQFF
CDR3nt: TGTGCCACCAGTGATTCTGGGGGGGGCAATGAGCAGTTCTTC

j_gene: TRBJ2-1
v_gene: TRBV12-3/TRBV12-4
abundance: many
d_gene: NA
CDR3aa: CASSLEGSSSYNEQFF
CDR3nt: TGTGCCAGCAGTTTAGAAGGGAGCAGCTCCTACAATGAGCAGTTCTTC

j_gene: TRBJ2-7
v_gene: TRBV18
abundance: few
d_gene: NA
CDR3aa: CASSPTQLQSEQYF
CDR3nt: TGTGCCAGCTCACCGACTCAACTCCAGAGCGAGCAGTACTTC

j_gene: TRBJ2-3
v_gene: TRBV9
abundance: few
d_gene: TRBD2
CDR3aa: CASSLWPSGGADTQYF
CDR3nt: TGTGCCAGCAGCTTATGGCCAAGCGGGGGGGCAGATACGCAGTATTTT